This record looks at one TCR beta chain sequence and its context. Its antigen is unknown. The data derive from a study of shared clonotypes between healthy human individuals. Trimming cost V 4 bases and J 2 bases, with 9 bases left between them. Germline lookup yields CDR1 SGHRS and CDR2 YFSETQ. The length of the CDR3 is 13 residues. Per the original methods: ImmunoSEQ gave junction-only sequences without quality scores, so filtering differed. Repertoires were generated with immunoSEQ multiplex PCR, while TCRdb's copy carries only in-frame clones and drops some. V, J and clone size reflect that table, while D and trimming were determined from the DNA. Among about 1,900,000 clones listed, over 85% were seen once. The study's findings and limits: Sampling covered nothing but blood. Tissue TCR repertoires likely differ from those found in blood.

The naive CD8 population came from CD45RO-negative cells selected for CCR7, without terminally differentiated effector memory CD45RA+ cells. Sequences were obtained from naive CD8+ T cells sorted from blood. This receptor was obtained from a man aged 18 to 30 in good health. The chain uses TRBV5-1 and TRBJ1-1, with a possible D match to TRBD1 (6 bases). DNA for the CDR3: TGCGCCAGCAGCCCGGACAGTAACACTGAAGCTTTCTTT. As protein: CASSPDSNTEAFF.